A selection of T cell receptor beta chains follows, all from one sample in a study of T cell repertoires in cytomegalovirus infection. For these receptors, no antigen is known. TCRdb passed the reads through MiXCR, listing each CDR3 protein once. The sample consists of approximately 590,000 distinct CDR3 sequences, 40% of them appearing once. The sequenced sample was cultured PBMCs, obtained from culture after CMV antigen stimulation. These receptor sequences come from a human donor in good health (CMV status not recorded). Some clones in this sample may be carry-over from other donors' samples. The CDR3 runs from the conserved cysteine through the conserved F or W. The D gene is left open where the match is weak. Clone sizes are given selectively: once, few, many, or a class where the clone is expanded.

j_call d_call clone_size v_call cdr3_nt cdr3_aa
TRBJ2-5 NA NA TRBV12-3/TRBV12-4 TGTGCCAGCAGTTTAAAGTCCGTCCAGAAGCGACAAGAGACCCAGTACTTC CASSLKSVQKRQETQYF
TRBJ2-1 TRBD2 few TRBV7-8 TGTGCCAGCAGCTTAGGTCGTAGCGGGAGGCCCTACAATGAGCAGTTCTTC CASSLGRSGRPYNEQFF
TRBJ2-5 NA many TRBV7-2 TGTGCCAGCAGCTTAGCCGAATGGTCGGAGACCCAGTACTTC CASSLAEWSETQYF
TRBJ2-5 TRBD2 few TRBV6-2/TRBV6-3 TGTGCCAGCAGCCTCTCGGCACCTCGGCTAGCGGTCATGGTGCCCCAGTACTTC CASSLSAPRLAVMVPQYF
TRBJ1-1 NA few TRBV10-3 TGTGCCATCAGAAGGACAGAGAACACTGAAGCTTTCTTT CAIRRTENTEAFF
TRBJ2-7 NA NA TRBV12-3/TRBV12-4 TGTGCCAGCAGTCGATACCGGGGATACGAGCAGTACTTC CASSRYRGYEQYF
TRBJ2-5 TRBD2 few TRBV5-1 TGCGCCAGCAGCTACCAGCGGGGGGTCGGGGAGACCCAGTACTTC CASSYQRGVGETQYF
TRBJ2-1 NA NA TRBV7-3 TGTGCCAGCAGTCGCCTGGGGGCAACCTACAATGAGCAGTTCTTC CASSRLGATYNEQFF
TRBJ2-7 NA NA TRBV10-3 TGTGCCTCGAACGCAAAAGGAGGACAAGGTAGCTCCTACGAGCAGTACTTC CASNAKGGQGSSYEQYF
TRBJ2-7 NA once TRBV4-3 TGCGCCAGCAGCCAAGATTGGGGGAGGTTCGAGCAGTACTTC CASSQDWGRFEQYF
TRBJ2-7 NA NA TRBV7-9 TGTGCCAGCAGCTTGAAAAGCTGGGTGCACGAGCAGTACTTC CASSLKSWVHEQYF
TRBJ1-3 NA few TRBV7-6 TGTGCCAGCAGCGGCCGGGACGGTCTTCTAAACACCATATATTTT CASSGRDGLLNTIYF
TRBJ2-3 NA few TRBV10-3 TGTGCCATCAGGCCGGGGTATACAGATACGCAGTATTTT CAIRPGYTDTQYF
TRBJ2-3 NA NA TRBV6-5 TGTGCCAGCAGTTACGCTGTGTGTAGCGGTACAGATACGCAGTATTTT CASSYAVCSGTDTQYF
TRBJ2-5 TRBD2 NA TRBV11-2 TGTGCCAGCAGCTCTGGGACTAGCCTGTTTGGGACCCAGTACTTC CASSSGTSLFGTQYF
TRBJ1-5 NA NA TRBV7-4 TGTGCCAGCAGCTTACTCCTAAGGGGCAATCAGCCCCAGCATTTT CASSLLLRGNQPQHF
TRBJ2-7 NA NA TRBV7-9 TGTGCCAGCAGCCCGCCGGTTGGAACCTACGAGCAGTACTTC CASSPPVGTYEQYF
TRBJ2-1 NA few TRBV15 TGTGCCACCAGCAGAGATGTACGAGGGATTGCCTACAATGAGCAGTTCTTC CATSRDVRGIAYNEQFF
TRBJ2-5 NA NA TRBV11-2 TGTGCCAGCAGCCCGGACGCGTGGGGACGGGAGACCCAGTACTTC CASSPDAWGRETQYF
TRBJ2-5 NA NA TRBV7-1 TGTGCCAGCAGCCAAACATGGGGCAGCCAACTCCAAGAGACCCAGTACTTC CASSQTWGSQLQETQYF
TRBJ2-1 TRBD2 few TRBV20-1 TGCAGTGCTAGACTAGCGGGGGGGAAAACGGGATCCTACAATGAGCAGTTCTTC CSARLAGGKTGSYNEQFF
TRBJ2-7 NA NA TRBV2 TGTGCCAGCAGTGAATACCCCGAGCAGTACTTC CASSEYPEQYF
TRBJ1-3 NA NA TRBV2 TGTGCCAGCACTTTTCTCGGGGGAACCATATATTTT CASTFLGGTIYF
TRBJ1-2 NA many TRBV7-2 TGTGCCAGCAGCCCAACCTTTATCGGGGGCGATGGCTACACCTTC CASSPTFIGGDGYTF
TRBJ2-5 NA NA TRBV7-2 TGTGCCAGCAGCACGGTGGGATGGGCCCAAGAGACCCAGTACTTC CASSTVGWAQETQYF
TRBJ1-1 TRBD1 NA TRBV7-8 TGTGCCAGCAGCTTAGCCCGGACAGGTCCCGTCGGAGCTTTCTTT CASSLARTGPVGAFF
TRBJ2-5 NA NA TRBV27 TGTGCCAGCAGTCCCACTAGTGCGGGGACGGGGACCCAGTACTTC CASSPTSAGTGTQYF
TRBJ1-2 NA NA TRBV2 TGTGCCAGCAGTGAGGCTACTAACTATGGCTACACCTTC CASSEATNYGYTF
TRBJ1-2 NA once TRBV4-1 TGCGCCAGCAGCCAAGAAACCCAAGAAGCTAACTATGGCTACACCTTC CASSQETQEANYGYTF
TRBJ1-2 NA NA TRBV24-1 TGTGCCACCAGTGGTTACGGCTATGGCTACACCTTC CATSGYGYGYTF
TRBJ1-2 NA NA TRBV7-2 TGTGCCAGCAGCCTCCAGGGGCTCGGAGGGTATGGCTACACCTTC CASSLQGLGGYGYTF
TRBJ2-1 NA NA TRBV5-4 TGTGCCAGCAGCTTGTCGGTTCGGTCGTACAATGAGCAGTTCTTC CASSLSVRSYNEQFF
TRBJ2-5 NA few TRBV7-2 TGTGCCAGCACCCCCAGGAGACAAGAGACCCAGTACTTC CASTPRRQETQYF
TRBJ1-5 NA NA TRBV19 TGTGCCAGTACGGCATGGGGCAATCAGCCCCAGCATTTT CASTAWGNQPQHF
TRBJ2-7 NA NA TRBV9 TGTGCCAGCAGCACAAGACAGTACTCCTACGAGCAGTACTTC CASSTRQYSYEQYF
TRBJ1-5 NA NA TRBV24-1 TGTGCCACCAGTGCCGCGGACGGGGATAGCAATCAGCCCCAGCATTTT CATSAADGDSNQPQHF
TRBJ2-1 TRBD2 NA TRBV27 TGTGCCAGCAGTCCCCCGGGACTAGATGGGCAGTTCTTC CASSPPGLDGQFF
TRBJ2-7 NA NA TRBV2 TGTGCCAGCAGTGAAACAGGAGGTGTGTGGGAGCAGTACTTC CASSETGGVWEQYF
TRBJ2-2 NA NA TRBV7-6 TGTGCCAGCAGCTTAGCGTCTGCGATCACCGGGGAGCTGTTTTTT CASSLASAITGELFF
TRBJ1-2 NA NA TRBV11-2 TGTGCCAGCAGCCAGTTACGAGCTAACTATGGCTACACCTTC CASSQLRANYGYTF
TRBJ1-4 NA many TRBV7-2 TGTGCCAGCAGCTTAGGCGAGGGATGGATGGATGAAAAACTGTTTTTT CASSLGEGWMDEKLFF
TRBJ1-2 TRBD1 NA TRBV2 TGTGCCAGCAACTTTTTACAGGGGAAATACTATGGCTACACCTTC CASNFLQGKYYGYTF
TRBJ1-4 NA NA TRBV7-2 TGTGCCAGCAGCTTCACAGGGAGTGAAAAACTGTTTTTT CASSFTGSEKLFF
TRBJ2-1 TRBD2 NA TRBV6-2/TRBV6-3 TGTGCCAGCAGTTCCTACCGGACTAGCGGGGGGGCTAGTGAGCAGTTCTTC CASSSYRTSGGASEQFF
TRBJ2-7 NA NA TRBV7-8 TGTGCCAGCAGCATATACAGTAGACAGACATTCTACGAGCAGTACTTC CASSIYSRQTFYEQYF
TRBJ1-2 TRBD1 NA TRBV7-2 TGTGCCAGCAGCTCGCGGGGGGACAGGGGAGACGGCTACACCTTC CASSSRGDRGDGYTF
TRBJ1-2 NA NA TRBV7-2 TGTGCCAGCAGCTTGAGTTCTAACTATGGCTACTCCTTC CASSLSSNYGYSF
TRBJ2-3 TRBD2 NA TRBV7-8 TGTGCCAGCAGCTTTGGACTAGCGGGAGATAATACGCAGTATTTT CASSFGLAGDNTQYF
TRBJ2-7 TRBD1 NA TRBV7-2 TGTGCCAGCAGCTTATATCGGACAGGGGACGAGCAGTACTTC CASSLYRTGDEQYF
TRBJ1-4 TRBD1 few TRBV28 TGTGCCAGCAGTTCCTACAGGGGTGCAACTAATGAAAAACTGTTTTTT CASSSYRGATNEKLFF
TRBJ2-7 NA few TRBV7-2 TGTGCCAGCAGCACAGACGGTTCAGCCCCTGCTCCCTACGAGCAGTACTTC CASSTDGSAPAPYEQYF
TRBJ2-7 TRBD2 few TRBV12-3/TRBV12-4 TGTGCCAGCAGTGTGGGACTAGGACCCTACGAGCAGTACTTC CASSVGLGPYEQYF
TRBJ1-5 TRBD1 few TRBV12-3/TRBV12-4 TGTGCCAGCAGCCCCGGGACAGGTGACAATCAGCCCCAGCATTTT CASSPGTGDNQPQHF
TRBJ2-7 NA NA TRBV4-1 TGCGCCAGCAGCCTTACCCCCCAACCGGGACGGATAGATTACGAGCAGTACTTC CASSLTPQPGRIDYEQYF
TRBJ2-7 NA NA TRBV7-2 TGTGTCAGCAGCTTAGACCGGGCACGCGAGCAGTACTTC CVSSLDRAREQYF
TRBJ1-1 NA many TRBV7-9 TGTGCCAGCAGCCCAGCCAAGGGGGAACTCCACACTGAAGCTTTCTTT CASSPAKGELHTEAFF
TRBJ1-2 NA once TRBV20-1 TGCAGTGCTTCAGGGGTGGATGTTGGCTACGCCTTC CSASGVDVGYAF
TRBJ1-6 TRBD1 NA TRBV6-5 TGTGCCAGCACTTTAACGGGGACAGGGAATTCACCCCTCCACTTT CASTLTGTGNSPLHF
TRBJ2-5 NA NA TRBV7-9 TGTGCCAGCAGCTTAGACGGCAGTTCGACCCAGTACTTC CASSLDGSSTQYF